This TCR beta chain is from a study of blood T cell repertoires in COVID-19. V shed 4 bases and J shed 6 bases, with 24 bases lying between them. This CDR3 has 17 amino acids. In germline, CDR1 is SGHDN, CDR2 FVKESK. TCRdb keeps only in-frame clones here, not all; method: immunoSEQ multiplex PCR. This repertoire shows about 220,000 clones, 87% found once; its top ten account for roughly 2%. The sample taken for sequencing was peripheral blood. The chain joins TRBV14 to TRBJ1-2; perhaps TRBD1 as D (6 bases). The TCR comes from a man aged 40-50 years with active or convalescent COVID-19. This CDR3 reads CASSRPGHKPLRDGYTF. In DNA, the CDR3 is TGTGCCAGCAGCCGGCCGGGACACAAACCCTTAAGGGATGGCTACACCTTC.